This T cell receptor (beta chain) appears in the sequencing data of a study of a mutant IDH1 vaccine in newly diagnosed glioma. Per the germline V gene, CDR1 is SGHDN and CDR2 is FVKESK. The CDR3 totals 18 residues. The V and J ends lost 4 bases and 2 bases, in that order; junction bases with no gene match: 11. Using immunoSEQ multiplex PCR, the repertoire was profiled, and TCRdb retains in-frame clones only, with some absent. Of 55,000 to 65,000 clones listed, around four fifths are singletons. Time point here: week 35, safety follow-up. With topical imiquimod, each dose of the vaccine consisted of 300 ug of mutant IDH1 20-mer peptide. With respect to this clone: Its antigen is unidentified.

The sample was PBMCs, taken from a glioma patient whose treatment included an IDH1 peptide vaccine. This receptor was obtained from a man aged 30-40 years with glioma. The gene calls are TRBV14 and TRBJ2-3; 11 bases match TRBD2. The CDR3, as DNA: TGTGCCAGCAGCCCATTAGCGGGGGGGCCGGAAGACACAGATACGCAGTATTTT. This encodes CASSPLAGGPEDTDTQYF.